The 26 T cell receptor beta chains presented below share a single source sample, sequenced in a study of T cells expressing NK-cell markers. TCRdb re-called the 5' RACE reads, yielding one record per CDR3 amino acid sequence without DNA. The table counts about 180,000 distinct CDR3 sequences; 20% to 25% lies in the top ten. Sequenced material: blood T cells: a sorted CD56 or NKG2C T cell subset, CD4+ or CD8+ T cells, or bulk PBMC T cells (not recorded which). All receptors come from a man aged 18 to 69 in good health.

The CDR3 protein is CASSMGGRDIQYF. The chain employs TRBV3-1 and TRBJ2-4; the D call of TRBD1 rests on TCRdb alone, since no DNA is present to check it. The CDR3 is 13 amino acids. From germline, CDR1 is LGHDT and CDR2 YNNKEL (reference sequence).

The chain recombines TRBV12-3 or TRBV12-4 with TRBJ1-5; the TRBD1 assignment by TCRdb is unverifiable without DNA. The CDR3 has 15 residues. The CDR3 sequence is CASSRTGYSNQPQHF.

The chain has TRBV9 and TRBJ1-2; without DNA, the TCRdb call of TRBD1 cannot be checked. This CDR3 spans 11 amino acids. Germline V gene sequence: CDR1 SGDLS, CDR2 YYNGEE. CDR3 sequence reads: CASRGDYGYTF. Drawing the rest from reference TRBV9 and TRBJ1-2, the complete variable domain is DSGVTQTPKHLITATGQRVTLRCSPRSGDLSVYWYQQSLDQGLQFLIQYYNGEERAKGNILERFSAQQFPDLHSELNLSSLELGDSALYFCASRGDYGYTFGSGTRLTVV.

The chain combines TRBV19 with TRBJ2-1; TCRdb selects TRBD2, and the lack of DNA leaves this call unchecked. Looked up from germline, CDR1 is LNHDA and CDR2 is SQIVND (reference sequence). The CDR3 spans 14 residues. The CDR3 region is CATNTGDYNNEQFF.

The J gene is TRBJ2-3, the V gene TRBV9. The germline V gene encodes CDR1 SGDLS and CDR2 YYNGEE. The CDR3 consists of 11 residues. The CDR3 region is CASSDTDTQYF.

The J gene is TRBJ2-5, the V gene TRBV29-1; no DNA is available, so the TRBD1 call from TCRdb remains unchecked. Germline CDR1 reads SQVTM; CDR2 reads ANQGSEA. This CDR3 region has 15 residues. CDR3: CSVEGGVGAGETQYF.

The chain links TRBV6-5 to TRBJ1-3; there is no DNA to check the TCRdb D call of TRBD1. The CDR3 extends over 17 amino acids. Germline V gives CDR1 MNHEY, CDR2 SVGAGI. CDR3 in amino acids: CASSYISAKWDGNTIYF.

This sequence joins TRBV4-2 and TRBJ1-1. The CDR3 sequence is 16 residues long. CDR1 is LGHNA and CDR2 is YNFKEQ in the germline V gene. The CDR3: CASSQDRAGVNTEAFF.

CDR3 loop: CASSPPLTGNLAEAFF. V gene TRBV3-1 combines with J gene TRBJ1-1; TCRdb returns TRBD1, unconfirmable since there is no DNA. Germline-derived CDR1 and CDR2 are LGHDT and YNNKEL (reference sequence). The CDR3 extends over 16 amino acids. The whole variable domain, remainder taken from reference TRBV3-1 and TRBJ1-1, is DTAVSQTPKYLVTQMGNDKSIKCEQNLGHDTMYWYKQDSKKFLKIMFSYNNKELIINETVPNRFSPKSPDKAHLNLHINSLELGDSAVYFCASSPPLTGNLAEAFFGQGTRLTVV.

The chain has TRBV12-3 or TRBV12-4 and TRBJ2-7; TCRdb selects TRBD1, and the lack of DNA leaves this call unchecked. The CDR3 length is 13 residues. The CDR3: CASSLMGGHEQYF.

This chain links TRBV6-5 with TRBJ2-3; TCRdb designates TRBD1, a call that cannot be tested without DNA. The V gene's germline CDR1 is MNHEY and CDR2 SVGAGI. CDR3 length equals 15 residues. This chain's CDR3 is CASSYAQGDTDTQYF.

CDR3 sequence: CASSVSPSGGEGTDTQYF. V gene TRBV6-1 combines with J gene TRBJ2-3; TCRdb indicates TRBD2, and absent DNA this call remains unverified. The germline V gene has CDR1 MNHNS and CDR2 SASEGT. This CDR3 spans 18 amino acids.

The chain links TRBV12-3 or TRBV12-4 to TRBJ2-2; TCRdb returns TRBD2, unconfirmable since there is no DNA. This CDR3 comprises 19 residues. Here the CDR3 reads CASSPRTSGGARNPGELFF.

This chain's CDR3 is CASSSLATGELFF. The J gene is TRBJ2-2, the V gene TRBV12-3 or TRBV12-4. The CDR3 consists of 13 residues.

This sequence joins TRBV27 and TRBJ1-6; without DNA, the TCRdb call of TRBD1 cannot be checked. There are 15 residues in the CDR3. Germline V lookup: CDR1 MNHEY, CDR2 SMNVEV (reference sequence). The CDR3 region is CASSHERGANSPLHF.

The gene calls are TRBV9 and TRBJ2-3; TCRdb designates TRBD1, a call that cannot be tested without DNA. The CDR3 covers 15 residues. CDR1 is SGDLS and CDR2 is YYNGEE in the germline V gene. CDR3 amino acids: CASSSGGYYTDTQYF.

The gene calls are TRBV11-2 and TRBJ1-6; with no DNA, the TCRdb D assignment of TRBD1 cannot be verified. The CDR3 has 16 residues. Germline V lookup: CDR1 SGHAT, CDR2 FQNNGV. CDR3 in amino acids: CASSFRDRGRDSPLHF. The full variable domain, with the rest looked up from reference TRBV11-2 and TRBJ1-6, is EAGVAQSPRYKIIEKRQSVAFWCNPISGHATLYWYQQILGQGPKLLIQFQNNGVVDDSQLPKDRFSAERLKGVDSTLKIQPAKLEDSAVYLCASSFRDRGRDSPLHFGNGTRLTVT.

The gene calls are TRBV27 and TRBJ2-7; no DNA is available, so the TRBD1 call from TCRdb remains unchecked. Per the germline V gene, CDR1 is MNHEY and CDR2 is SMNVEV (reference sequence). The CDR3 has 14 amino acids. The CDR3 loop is CASRPGVVAYEQYF.

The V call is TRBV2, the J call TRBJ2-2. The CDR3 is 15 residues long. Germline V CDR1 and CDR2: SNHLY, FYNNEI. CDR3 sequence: CASSEARIGTGELFF.

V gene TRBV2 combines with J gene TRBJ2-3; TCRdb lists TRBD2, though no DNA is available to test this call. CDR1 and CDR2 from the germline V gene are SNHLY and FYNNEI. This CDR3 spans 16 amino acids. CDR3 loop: CASSFLAGSSTDTQYF.

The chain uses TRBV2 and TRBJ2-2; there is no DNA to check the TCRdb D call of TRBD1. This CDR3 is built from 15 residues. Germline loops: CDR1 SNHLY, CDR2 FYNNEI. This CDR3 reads CAVSEGQPNTGELFF.

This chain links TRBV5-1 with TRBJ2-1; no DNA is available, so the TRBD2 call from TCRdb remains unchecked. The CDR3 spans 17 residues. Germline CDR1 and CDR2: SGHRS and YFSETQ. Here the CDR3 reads CASSLPTLAGGRDEQFF.

The CDR3 loop is CASSATGGNQPQHF. V and J are TRBV9 and TRBJ1-5; TCRdb's D call of TRBD1 is untestable without DNA. The germline CDR1 and CDR2 sequences are SGDLS and YYNGEE. The CDR3 consists of 14 residues.

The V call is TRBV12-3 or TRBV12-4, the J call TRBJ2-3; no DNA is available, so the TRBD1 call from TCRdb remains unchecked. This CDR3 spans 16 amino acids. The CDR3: CASSLIPDLSTDTQYF.

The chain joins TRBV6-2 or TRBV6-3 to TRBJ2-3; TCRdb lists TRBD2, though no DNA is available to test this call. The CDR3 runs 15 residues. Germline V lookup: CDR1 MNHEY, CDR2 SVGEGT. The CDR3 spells CASRPSGVGTDTQYF.

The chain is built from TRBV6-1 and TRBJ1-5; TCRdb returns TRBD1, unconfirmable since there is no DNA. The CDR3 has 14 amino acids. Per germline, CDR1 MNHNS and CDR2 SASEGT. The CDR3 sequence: CASSIQGEGQPQHF.